The T cell receptor (beta chain) under discussion was sequenced for a study of blood T cell repertoires in COVID-19. About the study: Samples representing acute and convalescent COVID-19 were sourced from the United States, Italy and Spain. In each case, the material was cDNA or gDNA derived from T cells, B-cell-depleted T cells, or PBMCs.

This CDR3 contains 14 residues. CDR1 and CDR2 from the germline V gene are SGHDT and YYEEEE. V was pared by 1 base and J by 10 bases, with 18 bases between. Libraries were prepared by immunoSEQ multiplex PCR; TCRdb keeps only in-frame clonotypes and omits some of them. The repertoire consists of about 190,000 clones, with 65% to 80% occurring once and the leading ten covering roughly 12%. The chain combines TRBV5-6 with TRBJ2-7; D not certain. Sequencing used peripheral blood. The source of this sequence is a woman aged 45-59 years with acute or convalescent COVID-19. CDR3 protein: CASSLTSLRRLQYF. The DNA of the CDR3 is TGTGCCAGCAGCTTGACGTCACTAAGAAGACTTCAGTACTTC. Variable domain in full (rest from reference TRBV5-6 and TRBJ2-7): DAGVTQSPTHLIKTRGQQVTLRCSPKSGHDTVSWYQQALGQGPQFIFQYYEEEERQRGNFPDRFSGHQFPNYSSELNVNALLLGDSALYLCASSLTSLRRLQYFGPGTRLTVT.